This passage covers 16 T cell receptor beta chains from one sample sequenced in a study of blood T cell repertoires in COVID-19. Some clones are missing from TCRdb's copy, which holds only in-frame ones; the method was immunoSEQ multiplex PCR. In the table there are 250,000 to 300,000 clones, around 83% of which are singletons. Sequenced material: peripheral blood. The receptors stem from an elderly man with acute or convalescent COVID-19.

The CDR3 bases are TGTGCCAGCACCGAAGGACAGGGGGCTGGTCCCCTCCACTTT. It codes for CASTEGQGAGPLHF. The chain couples TRBV28 to TRBJ1-6; 11 bases line up with TRBD1. The CDR3 runs 14 residues. Germline loops: CDR1 MDHEN, CDR2 SYDVKM. The trim removed 7 bases at V and 13 bases at J, leaving 9 bases unmatched.

The chain joins TRBV6-5 to TRBJ2-7; 9 bases align to TRBD2. CDR3 length equals 13 residues. V gave up 7 bases and J gave up 3 bases; unmatched junction bases: 4. Germline-derived CDR1 and CDR2 are MNHEY and SVGAGI. In DNA form, the CDR3 reads TGTGCCAGCAACATAGCGGGGGTCTACGAGCAGTACTTC. Its translation is CASNIAGVYEQYF.

The rearrangement links TRBV3-1 (or the pseudogene TRBV3-2) to TRBJ2-1; 12 bases align to TRBD2. V lost 1 base, J lost 5 bases, and 9 bases stayed unmatched. The CDR3 has 18 residues. Per germline, CDR1 LGHDT and CDR2 YNNKEL (reference sequence). Here the CDR3 reads CASSQGLGRLAGDNEQFF. The CDR3 bases are TGTGCCAGCAGCCAAGGCTTAGGGAGACTAGCGGGAGACAATGAGCAGTTCTTC.

This chain links TRBV18 with TRBJ1-4, with 7 bases matching TRBD1. This CDR3 has 16 amino acids. The germline CDR1 and CDR2 sequences are KGHSH and LQKENI. V shed 6 bases, J shed 0 bases, and the junction held 7 bases outside the gene matches. CDR3 sequence: CASSLTGPATNEKLFF. The CDR3 region has the DNA TGTGCCAGCTCGTTGACAGGGCCCGCAACTAATGAAAAACTGTTTTTT.

This chain uses TRBV6-4 with TRBJ2-5; 13 bases are shared with TRBD2. This CDR3 is 16 amino acids long. The J segment lost 5 bases and the V segment lost 3 bases, leaving 6 bases of the junction unmatched. Germline V CDR1 and CDR2: MRHNA, SNTAGT. This chain's CDR3 is CASSEPGTSGKETQYF. The CDR3 DNA is TGTGCCAGCAGTGAACCCGGGACTAGCGGGAAGGAGACCCAGTACTTC.

The V call is TRBV11-2, the J call TRBJ2-5; D unclear. The CDR3 has 12 amino acids. In germline, CDR1 is SGHAT, CDR2 FQNNGV. The V end lost 1 base, the J end lost 5 bases, and 5 bases lay between the germline ends. CDR3 sequence reads: CASSLVRETQYF. CDR3 nucleotide sequence: TGTGCCAGCAGCTTAGTGAGGGAGACCCAGTACTTC.

This chain connects TRBV7-8 to TRBJ2-3; 10 nucleotides align to TRBD1. The junction had 9 bases not matched to a gene; V was cut back by 2 bases and J by 1 base. Per germline, CDR1 SGHVS and CDR2 FQNEAQ. This CDR3 is 18 amino acids long. The CDR3 sequence: CASSLFTGQGMGTDTQYF. The CDR3 DNA reads as TGTGCCAGCAGCTTATTTACGGGACAGGGGATGGGCACAGATACGCAGTATTTT.

J is TRBJ2-7 and V is TRBV30, with 8 positions matching TRBD2. This CDR3 contains 15 residues. From germline, CDR1 is GTSNPN and CDR2 SVGIG (reference sequence). J was trimmed by 1 base and V by 4 bases; bases with no gene match: 9. The CDR3 DNA is TGTGCCTGGAAAGGCGGGGGGCGCGTTTCCTACGAGCAGTACTTC. Amino acids: CAWKGGGRVSYEQYF.

The chain has TRBV19 and TRBJ1-1; no reliable D call. With 2 bases removed from V and 5 bases from J, the gap between germline ends came to 3 bases. The CDR3 totals 11 residues. Germline loops: CDR1 LNHDA, CDR2 SQIVND (reference sequence). The CDR3 nucleotides are TGTGCCAGTAGTATATTAACTGAAGCTTTCTTT. As protein: CASSILTEAFF.

This clone was found a few times. The chain joins TRBV27 to TRBJ1-6; 8 nucleotides match TRBD1. Germline V CDR1 and CDR2: MNHEY, SMNVEV (reference sequence). The CDR3 is 15 amino acids. V lost 6 bases and J lost 6; bases outside the gene matches: 7. The CDR3 DNA follows: TGTGCCAGCAGACAGGGGGTGGTTTCTAATTCACCCCTCCACTTT. Its translation is CASRQGVVSNSPLHF.

The rearrangement joins TRBV24-1 to TRBJ2-7; TRBD2 aligns across 11 bases. V was pared by 2 bases and J by 2 bases, with 1 base of the junction left unmatched. This CDR3 has 15 residues. Germline assignment: CDR1 KGHDR and CDR2 SFDVKD. As DNA, the CDR3 is TGTGCCACCAGTGATTCGACTAGCGGGGCCTACGAGCAGTACTTC. Its protein product is CATSDSTSGAYEQYF.

This clone appeared once. V is TRBV2 and J is TRBJ2-5; 11 nucleotides agree with TRBD2. CDR1 and CDR2 from the germline V gene are SNHLY and FYNNEI. Trimming cost V 7 bases and J 4 bases; bases outside gene matches: 11. This CDR3 contains 16 residues. In nucleotides, the CDR3 is TGTGCCAGCAAGGGACTAGCGGAAAAGGGTGGAGAGACCCAGTACTTC. As protein: CASKGLAEKGGETQYF.

The rearrangement uses TRBV30 and TRBJ2-1; D may be TRBD2 (6 bases). In germline, CDR1 is GTSNPN, CDR2 SVGIG (reference sequence). V was clipped by 3 bases and J by 2 bases, with 8 bases between them. This CDR3 region has 13 residues. The CDR3 bases are TGTGCCTGGAGGGGACTCGCCTACAATGAGCAGTTCTTC. Its protein is CAWRGLAYNEQFF.

The chain carries TRBV5-5 and TRBJ2-5, with TRBD2 as a possible D gene (5 bases). The V end lost 3 bases, the J end lost 5 bases, and 20 bases lay between the germline ends. Per the germline V gene, CDR1 is SGHKS and CDR2 is YYEKEE (reference sequence). The CDR3 length is 16 residues. CDR3 nucleotide sequence: TGTGCCAGCAGCTCGGGTGGGAGCAATATCGCGGAGACCCAGTACTTC. Protein sequence: CASSSGGSNIAETQYF.

This CDR3 reads CATRGPPGGYTF. The CDR3 coding sequence is TGTGCCACCCGTGGTCCCCCCGGGGGCTACACCTTC. The rearrangement joins TRBV27 to TRBJ1-2; D not certain. This CDR3 spans 12 amino acids. With 10 bases removed from V and 8 bases from J, the gap between germline ends came to 17 bases. CDR1 MNHEY and CDR2 SMNVEV come from the germline V gene (reference sequence).

The V and J genes are TRBV13 and TRBJ2-7; 8 bases line up with TRBD1. Germline V lookup: CDR1 PRHDT, CDR2 FYEKMQ (reference sequence). The J segment lost 2 bases and the V segment lost 4 bases, leaving 1 base of the junction unmatched. This CDR3 contains 13 residues. The CDR3 region has the DNA TGTGCCAGCAGCTCGGACAGGGCCTACGAGCAGTACTTC. Translation: CASSSDRAYEQYF.